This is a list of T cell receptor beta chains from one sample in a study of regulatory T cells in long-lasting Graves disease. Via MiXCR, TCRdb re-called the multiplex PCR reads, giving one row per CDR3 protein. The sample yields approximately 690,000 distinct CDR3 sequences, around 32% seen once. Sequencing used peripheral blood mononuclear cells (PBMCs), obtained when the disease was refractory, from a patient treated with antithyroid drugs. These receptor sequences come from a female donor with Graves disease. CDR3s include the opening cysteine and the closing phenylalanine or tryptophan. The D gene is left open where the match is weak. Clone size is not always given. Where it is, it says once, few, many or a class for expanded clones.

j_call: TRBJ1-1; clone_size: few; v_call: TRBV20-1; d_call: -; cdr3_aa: CSARVGGVNTEAFF; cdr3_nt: TGCAGTGCTAGAGTTGGTGGGGTAAACACTGAAGCTTTCTTT
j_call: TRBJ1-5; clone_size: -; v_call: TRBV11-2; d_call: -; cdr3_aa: CASSRTDGNQPQHF; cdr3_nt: TGTGCCAGCAGCAGGACAGACGGCAATCAGCCCCAGCATTTT
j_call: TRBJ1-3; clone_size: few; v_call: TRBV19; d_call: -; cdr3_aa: CASTDWGRRPGNTIYF; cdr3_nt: TGTGCCAGCACCGACTGGGGGCGCAGGCCTGGAAACACCATATATTTT
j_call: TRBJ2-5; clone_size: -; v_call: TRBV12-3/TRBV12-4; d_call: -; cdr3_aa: CASGAPGHPQETQYF; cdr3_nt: TGTGCCAGCGGAGCTCCGGGACACCCCCAAGAGACCCAGTACTTC
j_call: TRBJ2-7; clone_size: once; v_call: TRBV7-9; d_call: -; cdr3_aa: CASSFPTTGHTTYEQYF; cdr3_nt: TGTGCCAGCAGCTTCCCAACGACAGGTCACACCACTTACGAGCAGTACTTC
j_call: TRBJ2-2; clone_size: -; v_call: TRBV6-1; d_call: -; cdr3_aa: CASSELGPNTGELFF; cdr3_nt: TGTGCCAGCAGTGAACTTGGACCGAACACCGGGGAGCTGTTTTTT
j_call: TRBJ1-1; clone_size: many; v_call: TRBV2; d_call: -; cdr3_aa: CASSERKGTEAFF; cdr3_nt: TGTGCCAGCAGTGAGAGGAAAGGAACTGAAGCTTTCTTT
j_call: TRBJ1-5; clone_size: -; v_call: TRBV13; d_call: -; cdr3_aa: CASSLGHFNSNQPQHF; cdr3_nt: TGTGCCAGCAGCTTGGGACATTTCAATAGCAATCAGCCCCAGCATTTT
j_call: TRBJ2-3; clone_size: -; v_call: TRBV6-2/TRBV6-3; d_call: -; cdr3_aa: CASSPNRGADTQYF; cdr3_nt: TGTGCCAGCAGCCCTAATCGCGGGGCAGATACGCAGTATTTT
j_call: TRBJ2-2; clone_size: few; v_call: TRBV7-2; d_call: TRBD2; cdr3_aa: CASSWTSGTGELFF; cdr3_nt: TGTGCCAGCAGCTGGACTAGCGGGACCGGGGAGCTGTTTTTT
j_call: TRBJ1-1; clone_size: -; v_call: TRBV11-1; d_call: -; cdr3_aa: CASSLVRGLTEAFF; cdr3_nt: TGTGCCAGCAGCTTAGTGCGGGGGTTGACTGAAGCTTTCTTT
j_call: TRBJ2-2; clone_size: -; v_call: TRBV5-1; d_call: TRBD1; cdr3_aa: CASSGGQGGPGELFF; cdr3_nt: TGCGCCAGCAGCGGGGGACAGGGTGGTCCCGGGGAGCTGTTTTTT
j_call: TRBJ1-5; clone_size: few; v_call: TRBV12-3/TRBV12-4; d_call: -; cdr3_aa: CASSYQVGSNQPQHF; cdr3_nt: TGTGCCAGCAGCTACCAGGTTGGTAGCAATCAGCCCCAGCATTTT
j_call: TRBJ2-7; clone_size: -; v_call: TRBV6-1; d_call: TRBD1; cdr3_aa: CASSAKTGLSEQYF; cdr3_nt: TGTGCCAGCAGTGCTAAGACAGGGTTGTCCGAGCAGTACTTC
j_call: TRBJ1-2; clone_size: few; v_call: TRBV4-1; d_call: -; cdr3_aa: CASSQADRDTDGYTF; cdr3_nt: TGCGCCAGCAGCCAGGCCGACCGGGACACCGATGGCTACACCTTC
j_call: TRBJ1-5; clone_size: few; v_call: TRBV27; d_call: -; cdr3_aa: CASRTGFNQPQHF; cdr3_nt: TGTGCCAGCAGAACAGGGTTCAACCAGCCCCAGCATTTT
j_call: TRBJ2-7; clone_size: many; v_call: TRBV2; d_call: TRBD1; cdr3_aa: CASSDRAGDSHEQYF; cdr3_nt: TGTGCCAGCAGTGATAGGGCAGGGGACAGCCACGAGCAGTACTTC
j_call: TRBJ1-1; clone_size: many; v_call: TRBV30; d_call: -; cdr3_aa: CAWSVRKGAEAFF; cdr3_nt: TGTGCCTGGAGTGTACGTAAGGGAGCCGAAGCTTTCTTT
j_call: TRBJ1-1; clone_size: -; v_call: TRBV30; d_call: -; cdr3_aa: CACSRGGNTEAFF; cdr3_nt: TGTGCCTGCTCAAGGGGAGGGAACACTGAAGCTTTCTTT
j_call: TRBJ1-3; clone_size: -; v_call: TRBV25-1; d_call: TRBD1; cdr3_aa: CASSPDRGGNTIYF; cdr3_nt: TGTGCCAGCAGCCCCGACAGGGGTGGAAACACCATATATTTT
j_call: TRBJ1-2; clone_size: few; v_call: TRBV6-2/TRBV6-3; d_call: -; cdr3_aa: CASRNDGARLYGYTF; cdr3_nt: TGTGCCAGCCGAAATGACGGAGCGAGGCTCTATGGCTACACCTTC
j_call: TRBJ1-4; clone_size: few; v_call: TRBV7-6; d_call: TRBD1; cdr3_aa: CASSRTGEGANEKLFF; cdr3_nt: TGTGCCAGCAGCCGCACAGGGGAAGGAGCTAATGAAAAACTGTTTTTT
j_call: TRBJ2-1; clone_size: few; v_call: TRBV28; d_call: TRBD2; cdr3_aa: CASSPPLLAGGVHEQFF; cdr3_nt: TGTGCCAGCAGTCCGCCCCTACTAGCGGGAGGAGTCCATGAGCAGTTCTTC
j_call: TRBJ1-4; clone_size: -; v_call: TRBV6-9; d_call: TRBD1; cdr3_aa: CASSLQGVPNEKLFF; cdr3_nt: TGTGCCAGCAGTTTACAGGGGGTACCTAATGAAAAACTGTTTTTT
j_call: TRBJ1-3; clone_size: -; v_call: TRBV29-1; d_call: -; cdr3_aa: CSVESGTGNTIYF; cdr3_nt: TGCAGCGTTGAAAGCGGTACTGGAAACACCATATATTTT
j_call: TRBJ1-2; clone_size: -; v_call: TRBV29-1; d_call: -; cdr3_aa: CSVDAPDHYGYTF; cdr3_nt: TGCAGCGTTGACGCCCCTGACCACTATGGCTACACCTTC
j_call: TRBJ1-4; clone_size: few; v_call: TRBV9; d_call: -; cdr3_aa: CASSYLWGLNEKLFF; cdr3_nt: TGTGCCAGCAGCTACCTTTGGGGCCTTAATGAAAAACTGTTTTTT
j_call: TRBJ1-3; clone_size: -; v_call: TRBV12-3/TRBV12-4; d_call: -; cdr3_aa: CASSIRARSGNTIYF; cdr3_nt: TGTGCCAGCAGTATACGGGCTAGAAGTGGAAACACCATATATTTT
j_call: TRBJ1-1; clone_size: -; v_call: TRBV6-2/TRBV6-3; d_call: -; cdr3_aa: CASSYRATGITEAFF; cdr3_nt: TGTGCCAGCAGCTACAGGGCAACAGGGATCACTGAAGCTTTCTTT
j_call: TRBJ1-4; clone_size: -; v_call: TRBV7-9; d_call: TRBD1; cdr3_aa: CASSPSGQGPEKLFF; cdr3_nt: TGTGCCAGCAGCCCCTCCGGACAGGGTCCTGAAAAACTGTTTTTT